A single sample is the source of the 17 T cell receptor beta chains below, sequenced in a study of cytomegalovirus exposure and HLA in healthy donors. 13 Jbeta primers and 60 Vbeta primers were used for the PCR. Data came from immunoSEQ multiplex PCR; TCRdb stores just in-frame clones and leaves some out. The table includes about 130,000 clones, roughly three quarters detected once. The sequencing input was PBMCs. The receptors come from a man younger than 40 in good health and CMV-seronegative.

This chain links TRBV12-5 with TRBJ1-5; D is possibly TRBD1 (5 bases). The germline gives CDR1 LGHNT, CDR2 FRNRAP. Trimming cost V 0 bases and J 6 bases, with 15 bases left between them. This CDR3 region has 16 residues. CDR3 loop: CASGLVLGVGGQPQHF. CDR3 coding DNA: TGTGCTAGTGGTTTGGTATTGGGAGTGGGGGGTCAGCCCCAGCATTTT.

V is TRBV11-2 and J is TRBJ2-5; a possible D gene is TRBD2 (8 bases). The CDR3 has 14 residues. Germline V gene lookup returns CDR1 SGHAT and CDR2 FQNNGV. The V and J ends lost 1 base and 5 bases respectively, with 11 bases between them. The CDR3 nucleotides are TGTGCCAGCAGCTTAGCGGGAGGGGGCGAGACCCAGTACTTC. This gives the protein CASSLAGGGETQYF.

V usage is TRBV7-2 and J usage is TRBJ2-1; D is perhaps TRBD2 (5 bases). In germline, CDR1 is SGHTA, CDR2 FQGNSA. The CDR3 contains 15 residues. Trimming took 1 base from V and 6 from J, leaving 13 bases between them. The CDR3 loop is CASSLEWTRSNEQFF. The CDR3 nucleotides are TGTGCCAGCAGCTTAGAGTGGACTCGCTCCAATGAGCAGTTCTTC.

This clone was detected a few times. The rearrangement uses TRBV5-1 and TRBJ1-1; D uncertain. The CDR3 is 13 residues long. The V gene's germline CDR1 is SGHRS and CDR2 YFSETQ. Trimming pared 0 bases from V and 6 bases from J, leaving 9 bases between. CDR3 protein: CASSLAGGPEAFF. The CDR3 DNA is TGCGCCAGCAGCTTGGCAGGCGGGCCTGAAGCTTTCTTT.

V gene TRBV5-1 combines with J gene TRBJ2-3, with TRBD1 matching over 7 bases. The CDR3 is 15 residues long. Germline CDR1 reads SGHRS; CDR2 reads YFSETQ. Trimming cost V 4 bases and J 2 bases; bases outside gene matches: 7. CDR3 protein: CASSLQGQNTDTQYF. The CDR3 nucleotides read TGCGCCAGCAGCCTCCAGGGACAGAACACAGATACGCAGTATTTT. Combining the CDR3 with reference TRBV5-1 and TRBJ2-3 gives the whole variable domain KAGVTQTPRYLIKTRGQQVTLSCSPISGHRSVSWYQQTPGQGLQFLFEYFSETQRNKGNFPGRFSGRQFSNSRSEMNVSTLELGDSALYLCASSLQGQNTDTQYFGPGTRLTVL.

The CDR3 loop is CASGGPGQGHEQYF. The DNA for the CDR3 is TGTGCCAGCGGGGGTCCGGGACAGGGCCACGAGCAGTACTTC. V gene TRBV7-9 combines with J gene TRBJ2-7; 9 bases are a match to TRBD1. The germline CDR1 and CDR2 sequences are SEHNR and FQNEAQ (reference sequence). The CDR3 is 14 amino acids. After removal of 8 bases from V and 5 bases from J, the junction contained 10 bases not matched to a gene.

The CDR3 loop is CASSPPKQGRTGELFF. The DNA of the CDR3 is TGTGCCAGCAGCCCCCCGAAACAGGGGAGGACCGGGGAGCTGTTTTTT. The V and J genes are TRBV11-3 and TRBJ2-2, with D perhaps matching TRBD1 (7 bases). CDR1 SGHNT and CDR2 YENEEA come from the germline V gene. V dropped 5 bases and J dropped 5 bases, with 18 bases sitting between them. The CDR3 has 16 residues. Looking up the rest from reference TRBV11-3 and TRBJ2-2 gives the full variable domain: EAGVVQSPRYKIIEKKQPVAFWCNPISGHNTLYWYLQNLGQGPELLIRYENEEAVDDSQLPKDRFSAERLKGVDSTLKIQPAELGDSAVYLCASSPPKQGRTGELFFGEGSRLTVL.

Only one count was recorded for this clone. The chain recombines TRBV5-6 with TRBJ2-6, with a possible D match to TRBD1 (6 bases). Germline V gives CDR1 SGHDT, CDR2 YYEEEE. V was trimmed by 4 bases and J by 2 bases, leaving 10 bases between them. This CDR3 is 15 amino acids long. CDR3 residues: CASSRTGPGANVLTF. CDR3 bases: TGTGCCAGCAGCCGAACAGGGCCTGGGGCCAACGTCCTGACTTTC. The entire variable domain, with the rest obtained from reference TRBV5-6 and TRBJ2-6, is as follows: DAGVTQSPTHLIKTRGQQVTLRCSPKSGHDTVSWYQQALGQGPQFIFQYYEEEERQRGNFPDRFSGHQFPNYSSELNVNALLLGDSALYLCASSRTGPGANVLTFGAGSRLTVL.

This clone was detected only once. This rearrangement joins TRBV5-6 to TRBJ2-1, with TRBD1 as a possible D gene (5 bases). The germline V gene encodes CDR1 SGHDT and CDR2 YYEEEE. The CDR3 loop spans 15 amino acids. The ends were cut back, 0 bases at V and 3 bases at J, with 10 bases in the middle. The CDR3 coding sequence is TGTGCCAGCAGCTTGGGACAGTTCAACTACAATGAGCAGTTCTTC. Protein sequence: CASSLGQFNYNEQFF.

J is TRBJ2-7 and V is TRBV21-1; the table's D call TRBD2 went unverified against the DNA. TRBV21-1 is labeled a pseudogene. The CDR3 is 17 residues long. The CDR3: CASSDSPLARSSYEQYF. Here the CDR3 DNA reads TGTGCCAGCAGCGACAGCCCCCTAGCGAGAAGCTCCTACGAGCAGTACTTC.

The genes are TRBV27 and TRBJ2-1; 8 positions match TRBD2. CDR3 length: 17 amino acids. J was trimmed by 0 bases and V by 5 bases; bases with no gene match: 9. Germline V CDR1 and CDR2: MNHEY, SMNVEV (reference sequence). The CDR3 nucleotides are TGTGCCAGCAGTGAGGCGGGAGGTTACAGCTCCTACAATGAGCAGTTCTTC. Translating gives CASSEAGGYSSYNEQFF.

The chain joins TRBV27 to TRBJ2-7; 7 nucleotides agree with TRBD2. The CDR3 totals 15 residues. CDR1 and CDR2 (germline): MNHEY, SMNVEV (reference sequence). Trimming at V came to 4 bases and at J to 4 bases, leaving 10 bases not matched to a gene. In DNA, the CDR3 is TGTGCCAGCAGTTCATCGGGGCTAGCGGATTACGAGCAGTACTTC. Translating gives CASSSSGLADYEQYF.

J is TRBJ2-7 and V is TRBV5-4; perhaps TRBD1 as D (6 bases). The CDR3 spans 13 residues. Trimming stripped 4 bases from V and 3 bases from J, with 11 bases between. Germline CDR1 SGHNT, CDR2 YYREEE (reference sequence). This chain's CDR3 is CASSQGSNYEQYF. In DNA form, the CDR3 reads TGTGCCAGCAGCCAGGGGTCTAACTACGAGCAGTACTTC.

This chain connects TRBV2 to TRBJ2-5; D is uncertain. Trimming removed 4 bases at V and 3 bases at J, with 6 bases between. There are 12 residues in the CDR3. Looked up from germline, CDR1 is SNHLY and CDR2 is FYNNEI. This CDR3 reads CASSAQEETQYF. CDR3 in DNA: TGTGCCAGCAGTGCTCAGGAAGAGACCCAGTACTTC. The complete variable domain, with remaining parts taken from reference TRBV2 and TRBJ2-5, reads EPEVTQTPSHQVTQMGQEVILRCVPISNHLYFYWYRQILGQKVEFLVSFYNNEISEKSEIFDDQFSVERPDGSNFTLKIRSTKLEDSAMYFCASSAQEETQYFGPGTRLLVL.

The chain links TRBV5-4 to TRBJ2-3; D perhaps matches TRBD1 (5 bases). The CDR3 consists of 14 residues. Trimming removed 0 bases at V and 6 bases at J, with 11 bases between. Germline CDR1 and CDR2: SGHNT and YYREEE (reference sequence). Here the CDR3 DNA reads TGTGCCAGCAGCTTGGCTGGGTGGGGCGATACGCAGTATTTT. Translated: CASSLAGWGDTQYF.

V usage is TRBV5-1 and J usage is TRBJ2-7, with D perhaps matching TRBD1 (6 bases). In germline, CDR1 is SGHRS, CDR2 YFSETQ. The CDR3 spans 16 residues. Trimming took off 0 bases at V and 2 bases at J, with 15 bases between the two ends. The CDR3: CASSLDSGAIAYEQYF. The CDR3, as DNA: TGCGCCAGCAGCTTGGATTCAGGGGCGATAGCCTACGAGCAGTACTTC.

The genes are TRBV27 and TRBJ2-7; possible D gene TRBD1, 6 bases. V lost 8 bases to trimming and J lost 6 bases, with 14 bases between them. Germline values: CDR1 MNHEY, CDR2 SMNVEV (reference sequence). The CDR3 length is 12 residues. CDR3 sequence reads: CASSHRDGEQYF. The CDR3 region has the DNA TGTGCCAGCTCACACAGGGATGGCGAGCAGTACTTC.